A selection of T cell receptor beta chains follows, all from one sample in a study of shared clonotypes between healthy human individuals. This table comes from immunoSEQ multiplex PCR, and its TCRdb copy is limited to in-frame clones, with some not included. The table lists approximately 2,000,000 clones, 93% of them singletons. Sequencing used naive CD8+ T cells from PBMCs. The receptors shown here come from a man younger than 35 in good health. Some clones in this sample may be carry-over from other donors' samples. CDR3s include the opening cysteine and the closing phenylalanine or tryptophan. Fields, in order: J gene, V gene, D gene, CDR3 DNA, CDR3 protein. The D gene is left open where the match is weak.

TRBJ2-3 | TRBV12-5 | TRBD2 | TGTGCTAGTGCCCTGGGACTAGCCACGCAGTATTTT | CASALGLATQYF
TRBJ2-3 | TRBV5-6 | . | TGTGCCAGCAGCTCCGATTGGGTCGATTCCAACACAGATACGCAGTATTTT | CASSSDWVDSNTDTQYF
TRBJ2-1 | TRBV19 | . | TGTGCCAGCCTAGGGGGGGATGAGCAGTTCTTC | CASLGGDEQFF
TRBJ2-5 | TRBV13 | . | TGTGCCAGCAGCTTAGGCTCTAGGGAGACCCAGTACTTC | CASSLGSRETQYF
TRBJ1-5 | TRBV6-5 | TRBD1 | TGTGCCAGCAGCTGGGACAGGGACCAGCCCCAGCATTTT | CASSWDRDQPQHF
TRBJ2-7 | TRBV5-1 | TRBD2 | TGCGCCAGCAGCTCCGGGACTAGCGGTTACGAGCAGTACTTC | CASSSGTSGYEQYF
TRBJ2-7 | TRBV4-2 | . | TGTGCCAGCAGCCAGACACGGGATCTAGCTTCCTACGAGCAGTACTTC | CASSQTRDLASYEQYF
TRBJ2-7 | TRBV11-2 | TRBD2 | TGTGCCAGCAGCTTAGATTCCCGACTAGCGGGAGGGCCCGAGCAGTACTTC | CASSLDSRLAGGPEQYF
TRBJ2-2 | TRBV13 | . | TGTGCCAGCAGCTCGACGAACACCGGGGAGCTGTTTTTT | CASSSTNTGELFF
TRBJ1-1 | TRBV7-3 | . | TGTGCCAGCAGCTTAATTGGGGACACTGAAGCTTTCTTT | CASSLIGDTEAFF
TRBJ2-1 | TRBV13 | TRBD2 | TGTGCCAGCAGCTTCGGACTAGCGGGTGTCTATTACAATGAGCAGTTCTTC | CASSFGLAGVYYNEQFF
TRBJ1-5 | TRBV6-1 | . | TGTGCCAGCACGTGGGGAGGTCTGGGAAATCAGCCCCAGCATTTT | CASTWGGLGNQPQHF
TRBJ2-7 | TRBV20-1 | . | TGCAGTGCTAGGCCCTCCTACGAGCAGTACTTC | CSARPSYEQYF
TRBJ2-1 | TRBV29-1 | . | TGCAGCGTTCTCTTCTTGGGCAATGAGCAGTTCTTC | CSVLFLGNEQFF